One sample yielded the 7 T cell receptor beta chains listed below, sequenced in a study of T-cell memory formation after mild COVID-19. TCRdb passed the 5' RACE reads through MiXCR, listing each CDR3 protein once. This sample yields roughly 130,000 distinct CDR3 sequences, of which about 17% are seen a single time; approximately 15% belongs to the top ten. Material: PBMCs or a T cell subset sorted from them (not recorded which). These TCRs come from an adult woman who had mild COVID-19 (a few samples of this study predate the infection). Cell type and time point are not known.

This clonotype occurred a few times. The rearrangement links TRBV12-3 or TRBV12-4 to TRBJ1-6, with D maybe TRBD1 (5 bases). The V end lost 3 bases, the J end lost 5 bases, and 11 bases lay between the germline ends. The CDR3 totals 15 residues. For the CDR3, the DNA is TGTGCCAGCAGTTTTGGACCGGGGGATAATTCACCCCTCCACTTT. Amino acid sequence: CASSFGPGDNSPLHF.

The CDR3 coding sequence is TGCGCCAGCCGAACGACACCGCAAGAGACCCAGTACTTC. Its protein product is CASRTTPQETQYF. The chain has TRBV5-1 and TRBJ2-5; D remains unclear. Germline lookup yields CDR1 SGHRS and CDR2 YFSETQ. Trimming pared 7 bases from V and 2 bases from J, leaving 12 bases between. The CDR3 runs 13 residues.

This clonotype came up a few times. The chain couples TRBV7-2 to TRBJ2-7; D is perhaps TRBD1 (6 bases). With 4 bases removed from V and 3 bases from J, the gap between germline ends came to 10 bases. Germline V gives CDR1 SGHTA, CDR2 FQGNSA. There are 13 residues in the CDR3. CDR3 nucleotides: TGTGCCAGCAGCTCCCGGACAGTCTACGAGCAGTACTTC. Translation gives CASSSRTVYEQYF.

The chain is built from TRBV5-1 and TRBJ2-4, with 7 bases lining up with TRBD2. Germline V lookup: CDR1 SGHRS, CDR2 YFSETQ. V was pared by 1 base and J by 0 bases, with 19 bases of the junction left unmatched. The CDR3 has 21 residues. CDR3: CASSLFGGGETPLTAKNIQYF. The CDR3 DNA sequence: TGCGCCAGCAGCTTGTTTGGCGGGGGAGAGACACCGCTAACAGCCAAAAACATTCAGTACTTC.

This clonotype was seen a handful of times. The chain joins TRBV3-1 to TRBJ1-2; D not resolved. V dropped 6 bases and J dropped 8 bases, with 16 bases sitting between them. Germline lookup yields CDR1 LGHDT and CDR2 YNNKEL (reference sequence). The CDR3 totals 13 residues. DNA for the CDR3: TGTGCCAGCAGGTTGACTCACGGCCACGGCTACACCTTC. Amino acid sequence: CASRLTHGHGYTF. Combining the CDR3 with reference TRBV3-1 and TRBJ1-2 gives the whole variable domain DTAVSQTPKYLVTQMGNDKSIKCEQNLGHDTMYWYKQDSKKFLKIMFSYNNKELIINETVPNRFSPKSPDKAHLNLHINSLELGDSAVYFCASRLTHGHGYTFGSGTRLTVV.

This clonotype showed up just a few times. The CDR3 region is CASSWTSGTNTGELFF. The CDR3 DNA reads as TGCGCCAGCAGCTGGACTAGCGGGACGAACACCGGGGAGCTGTTTTTT. The chain uses TRBV5-1 and TRBJ2-2, with 12 bases matching TRBD2. This CDR3 region has 16 residues. The germline gives CDR1 SGHRS, CDR2 YFSETQ. Trimming at V came to 3 bases and at J to 0 bases, leaving 0 bases not matched to a gene.

The chain has TRBV27 and TRBJ2-7; TRBD1 agrees at 11 bases. Germline-derived CDR1 and CDR2 are MNHEY and SMNVEV (reference sequence). CDR3 length equals 15 residues. J was trimmed by 6 bases and V by 3 bases; bases with no gene match: 7. CDR3 protein: CASSLGRDRGSEQYF. The CDR3 DNA follows: TGTGCCAGCAGTTTGGGCCGGGACAGGGGGAGCGAGCAGTACTTC.